This T cell receptor beta chain was sequenced in a study of identical twins. Findings and limits, study-wide: Models predicted less out-of-frame TCR alpha sharing in monozygotic twins than was found. Researchers caution that invariant MAIT and iNKT cells could partly confound zero-insertion analyses.

This clonotype was recorded at least ten times. Antigen: not known. TCRdb itself ran the 5' RACE reads through MiXCR, one entry per CDR3 protein. This sample carries a few hundred thousand distinct CDR3 sequences, about 16% of them seen once, and the ten largest clones take 0.35% to 0.45%. These same data were also listed under a study on yellow fever vaccine responses in identical twins.

The sequenced sample consisted of CD4+ T cells sorted from blood. The TCR comes from a woman younger than 35 in good health.

The CDR3 region has the DNA TGCGCCAGCAGCCAAAGGGCGGGAGGGCCTCATGAGCAGTTCTTC. This gives the protein CASSQRAGGPHEQFF. The V and J genes are TRBV4-1 and TRBJ2-1; 9 bases agree with TRBD2. V lost 2 bases, J lost 8 bases, and 7 bases stayed unmatched. The CDR3 runs to 15 residues. The germline CDR1 and CDR2 sequences are MGHRA and YSYEKL.